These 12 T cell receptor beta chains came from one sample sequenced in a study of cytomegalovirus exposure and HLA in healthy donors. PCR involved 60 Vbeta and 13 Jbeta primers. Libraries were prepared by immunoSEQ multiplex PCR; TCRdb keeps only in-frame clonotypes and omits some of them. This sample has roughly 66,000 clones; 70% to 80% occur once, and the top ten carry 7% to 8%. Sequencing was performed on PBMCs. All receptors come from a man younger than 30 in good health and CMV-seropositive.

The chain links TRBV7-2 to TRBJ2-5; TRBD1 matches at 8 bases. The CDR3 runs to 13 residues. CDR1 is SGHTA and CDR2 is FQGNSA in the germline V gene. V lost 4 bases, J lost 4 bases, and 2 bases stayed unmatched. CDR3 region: CASSWDRRETQYF. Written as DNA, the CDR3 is TGTGCCAGCAGCTGGGACAGGCGAGAGACCCAGTACTTC.

In nucleotides, the CDR3 is TGTGCCAGCAGTTTACAGGTTCCGGATTATGGCTACACCTTC. This sequence encodes CASSLQVPDYGYTF. This chain uses TRBV28 with TRBJ1-2; D remains ambiguous. The CDR3 covers 14 residues. With 2 bases removed from V and 5 bases from J, the gap between germline ends came to 12 bases. CDR1 and CDR2 from the germline V gene are MDHEN and SYDVKM.

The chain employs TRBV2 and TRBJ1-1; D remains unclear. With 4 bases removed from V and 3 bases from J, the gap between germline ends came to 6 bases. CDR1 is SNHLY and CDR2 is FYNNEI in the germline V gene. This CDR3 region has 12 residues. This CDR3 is CASSVQDTEAFF. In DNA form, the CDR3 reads TGTGCCAGCAGTGTCCAGGACACTGAAGCTTTCTTT.

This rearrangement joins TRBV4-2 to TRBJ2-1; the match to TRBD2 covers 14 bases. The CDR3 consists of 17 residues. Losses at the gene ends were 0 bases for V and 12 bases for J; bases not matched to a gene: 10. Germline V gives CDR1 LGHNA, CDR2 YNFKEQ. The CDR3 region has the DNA TGTGCCAGCAGCCAAGAATTATCCGGGACTAGCGGGGGTGGGCAGTTCTTC. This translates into CASSQELSGTSGGGQFF.

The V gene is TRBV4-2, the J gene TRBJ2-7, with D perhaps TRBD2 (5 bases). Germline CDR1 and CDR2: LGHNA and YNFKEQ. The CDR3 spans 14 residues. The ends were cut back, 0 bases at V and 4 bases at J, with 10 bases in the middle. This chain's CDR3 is CASSQDRGGYEQYF. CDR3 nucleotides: TGTGCCAGCAGCCAAGATCGGGGTGGGTACGAGCAGTACTTC.

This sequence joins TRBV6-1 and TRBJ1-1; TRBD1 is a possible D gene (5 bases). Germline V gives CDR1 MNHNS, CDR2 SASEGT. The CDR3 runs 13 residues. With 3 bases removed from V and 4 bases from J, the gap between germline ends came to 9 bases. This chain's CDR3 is CASSDQGGTEAFF. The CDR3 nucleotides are TGTGCCAGCAGTGATCAGGGTGGCACTGAAGCTTTCTTT.

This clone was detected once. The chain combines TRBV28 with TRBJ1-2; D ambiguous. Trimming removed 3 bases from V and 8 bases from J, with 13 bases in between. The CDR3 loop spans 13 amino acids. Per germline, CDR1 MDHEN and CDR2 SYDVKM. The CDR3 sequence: CASSFVEGWGYTF. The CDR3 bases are TGTGCCAGCAGTTTCGTGGAGGGATGGGGCTACACCTTC.

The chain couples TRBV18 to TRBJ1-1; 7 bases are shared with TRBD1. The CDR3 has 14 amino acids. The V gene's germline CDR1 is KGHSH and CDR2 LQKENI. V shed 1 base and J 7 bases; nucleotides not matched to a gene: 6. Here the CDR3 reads CASSPQGARGEAFF. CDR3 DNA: TGTGCCAGCTCACCACAGGGGGCAAGGGGTGAAGCTTTCTTT.

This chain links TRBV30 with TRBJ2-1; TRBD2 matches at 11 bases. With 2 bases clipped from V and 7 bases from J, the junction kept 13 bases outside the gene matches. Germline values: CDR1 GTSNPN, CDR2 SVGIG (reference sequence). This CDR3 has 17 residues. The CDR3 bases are TGTGCCTGGAGTTTAACATTAGCGGGAGGGTCGTGGAATGAGCAGTTCTTC. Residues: CAWSLTLAGGSWNEQFF. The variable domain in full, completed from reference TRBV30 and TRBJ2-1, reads SQTIHQWPATLVQPVGSPLSLECTVEGTSNPNLYWYRQAAGRGLQLLFYSVGIGQISSEVPQNLSASRPQDRQFILSSKKLLLSDSGFYLCAWSLTLAGGSWNEQFFGPGTRLTVL.

CDR3 region: CASSFQGPYEQYF. For the CDR3, the DNA is TGTGCCAGCAGTTTCCAGGGCCCCTACGAGCAGTACTTC. The V call is TRBV28, the J call TRBJ2-7, with D maybe TRBD1 (5 bases). The CDR3 has 13 residues. Germline V gene lookup returns CDR1 MDHEN and CDR2 SYDVKM. V was shortened by 3 bases and J by 2 bases, with 8 bases between the two germline ends.

The CDR3: CAISGLAGAGNEQFF. CDR3 DNA: TGTGCCATCAGTGGGTTAGCGGGGGCGGGCAATGAGCAGTTCTTC. The chain carries TRBV10-3 and TRBJ2-1, with 9 nucleotides matching TRBD2. Unmatched junction bases numbered 7, after V lost 4 bases and J lost 6 bases. CDR3 length equals 15 residues. Germline CDR1 reads ENHRY; CDR2 reads SYGVKD.

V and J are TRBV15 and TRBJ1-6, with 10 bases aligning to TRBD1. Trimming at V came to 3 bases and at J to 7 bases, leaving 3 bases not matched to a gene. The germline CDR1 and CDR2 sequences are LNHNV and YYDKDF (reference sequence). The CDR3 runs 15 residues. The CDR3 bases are TGTGCCACCAGCAGGGGGACAGGGGCGAATTCACCCCTCCACTTT. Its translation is CATSRGTGANSPLHF.